The T cell receptor (beta chain) under discussion was sequenced for a study of cytomegalovirus exposure and HLA in healthy donors. Study-level information: There were 117 million unique TCR beta sequences, drawn from 150 million to 200 million T cells, in an earlier analysis.

PCR was performed using 60 Vbeta and 13 Jbeta primers. Sequencing was performed with immunoSEQ multiplex PCR; in TCRdb, only in-frame clones are kept and a portion is missing. The table lists tens of thousands of clones, about four fifths of them singletons, with approximately 14% in the top ten. Concerning this clone: The antigen remains unidentified.

Study outcomes and limitations: In a later analysis, HLA-associated TCR beta chains were more clonally expanded than equally common others. The investigators catalogued 150 or so TCR beta chains as cytomegalovirus-associated.

Germline V gene lookup returns CDR1 SGHVS and CDR2 FQNEAQ. V shed 2 bases, J shed 5 bases, and the junction held 3 bases outside the gene matches. This CDR3 has 14 residues. The receptor comes from a woman aged 35 to 49 in good health and CMV-seropositive. The J gene is TRBJ2-7, the V gene TRBV7-8; 10 bases align to TRBD2. Specimen: PBMCs. CDR3 sequence: CASSLLLAGHEQYF. CDR3 in DNA: TGTGCCAGCAGCTTACTACTAGCGGGACACGAGCAGTACTTC.